Presented here are 32 T cell receptor beta chains from one specimen sequenced in a study of T cell responses to AZD1222 COVID-19 vaccine. TCRdb keeps only in-frame clones here, not all; method: immunoSEQ multiplex PCR. The profile shows 75,000 to 85,000 clones, 70% to 80% of them singletons. The source was peripheral blood, collected 28 days after the second dose of the MenACWY control vaccine. The receptors originated from an adult who received the MenACWY meningococcal vaccine as a control.

The chain combines TRBV15 with TRBJ2-6; 9 bases are a match to TRBD1. The CDR3 spans 17 residues. The germline V gene has CDR1 LNHNV and CDR2 YYDKDF (reference sequence). Trimming took 4 bases from V and 4 from J; bases not matched to a gene: 8. The CDR3 nucleotides read TGTGCCACCAGCACTGGACAGGGGAATTCCGGGGCCAACGTCCTGACTTTC. Translated, it gives CATSTGQGNSGANVLTF.

J is TRBJ1-6 and V is TRBV5-1; the D is unclear. Between the trimmed V and J ends, which lost 0 bases and 5 bases, there was a span of 9 bases. Germline-derived CDR1 and CDR2 are SGHRS and YFSETQ. The CDR3 runs to 15 residues. The CDR3 loop reads CASSLGTANNSPLHF. The CDR3 DNA sequence: TGCGCCAGCAGCTTGGGGACGGCTAATAATTCACCCCTCCACTTT.

The chain couples TRBV5-4 to TRBJ1-2, with D uncertain. Germline CDR1 is SGHNT and CDR2 is YYREEE (reference sequence). The CDR3 is made up of 14 amino acids. The V and J ends lost 3 bases and 2 bases respectively, with 11 bases between them. CDR3 sequence reads: CASSSGRRNYGYTF. The CDR3 nucleotides read TGTGCCAGCAGCTCAGGACGGAGAAACTATGGCTACACCTTC.

This rearrangement joins TRBV5-8 to TRBJ2-2; D is perhaps TRBD2 (7 bases). Per the germline V gene, CDR1 is SGHTS and CDR2 is YDEGEE. V was shortened by 6 bases and J by 5 bases, with 20 bases between the two germline ends. The CDR3 sequence is 16 residues long. The CDR3 nucleotides are TGTGCCAGCACGCCAGCCCGGGGGGCCGAAACCGGGGAGCTGTTTTTT. Translated: CASTPARGAETGELFF.

The genes are TRBV5-7 and TRBJ1-2; TRBD1 aligns across 11 bases. TRBV5-7 is an ORF, and what it does is uncertain. The CDR3 is made up of 15 amino acids. V dropped 3 bases and J dropped 4; count of bases not matched to a gene: 5. The CDR3 reads CASSSDRGHGYGYTF. The CDR3 nucleotides read TGTGCCAGCAGCTCGGACAGGGGGCATGGCTATGGCTACACCTTC.

V gene TRBV5-6 combines with J gene TRBJ1-6; D uncertain. This CDR3 comprises 17 residues. Trimming left V 4 bases short and J 7 bases short, with 21 bases between. The germline gives CDR1 SGHDT, CDR2 YYEEEE. Here the CDR3 DNA reads TGTGCCAGCAGCGCAGACGGTGCTTACCTACTGAATTCACCCCTCCACTTT. Protein: CASSADGAYLLNSPLHF.

The chain joins TRBV28 to TRBJ1-2; D unresolved. CDR3 length equals 16 residues. In germline, CDR1 is MDHEN, CDR2 SYDVKM. The V and J ends lost 6 bases and 4 bases respectively, with 21 bases between them. The CDR3 loop is CASRPKGSLFIYGYTF. The CDR3 DNA follows: TGTGCCAGCAGGCCGAAGGGATCTCTCTTTATCTATGGCTACACCTTC.

The rearrangement joins TRBV6-5 to TRBJ1-3, with D unclear. CDR3 size: 11 residues. Trimming removed 4 bases at V and 7 bases at J, with 5 bases between. Germline CDR1 reads MNHEY; CDR2 reads SVGAGI. The CDR3 nucleotides read TGTGCCAGCAGTTTTGGTAACACCATATATTTT. Protein product: CASSFGNTIYF.

This chain connects TRBV2 to TRBJ2-7; 7 bases match TRBD2. V trimming: 8 bases; J trimming: 4 bases; junction bases outside the gene matches: 5. Germline V lookup: CDR1 SNHLY, CDR2 FYNNEI. There are 12 residues in the CDR3. This CDR3 is CASGRARYEQYF. The CDR3 DNA reads TGTGCCAGCGGGAGGGCCCGTTACGAGCAGTACTTC.

The chain employs TRBV13 and TRBJ2-1; the D is unclear. V gave up 0 bases and J gave up 8 bases, with 8 bases separating them. Germline CDR1 is PRHDT and CDR2 is FYEKMQ (reference sequence). The CDR3 has 13 amino acids. CDR3: CASSLGRLDEQFF. The CDR3 coding sequence is TGTGCCAGCAGCTTAGGCCGATTGGATGAGCAGTTCTTC.

The chain has TRBV28 and TRBJ1-2, with D unclear. V gave up 5 bases and J gave up 7 bases, with 14 bases separating them. CDR3 length: 13 amino acids. The germline V gene has CDR1 MDHEN and CDR2 SYDVKM. CDR3 loop: CASSRVGFGGYTF. The CDR3 DNA reads TGTGCCAGCAGTAGGGTAGGGTTCGGTGGCTACACCTTC.

On this clone: A junction boundary mismatches the germline segment, possibly from a read error. The V call is TRBV7-2, the J call TRBJ2-7; TRBD2 agrees at 15 bases. The CDR3 sequence is 15 residues long. Germline V lookup: CDR1 SGHTA, CDR2 FQGNSA. The DNA of the CDR3 is TGTGCCAGCAGCTTGGGACTAGCGGGAGGATCGTCACGGGACTTC. This sequence encodes CASSLGLAGGSSRDF.

This rearrangement joins TRBV19 to TRBJ1-5, with D perhaps matching TRBD1 (6 bases). The CDR3 is 16 residues long. V was cut by 3 bases and J by 5 bases, with 17 bases left in between. Germline assignment: CDR1 LNHDA and CDR2 SQIVND (reference sequence). This chain's CDR3 is CASSIGGGSAYQPQHF. DNA of the CDR3: TGTGCCAGTAGTATTGGGGGGGGCAGTGCTTATCAGCCCCAGCATTTT.

The count of this clone is one. This chain links TRBV24-1 with TRBJ2-7; 7 bases line up with TRBD1. The CDR3 extends over 13 amino acids. Per germline, CDR1 KGHDR and CDR2 SFDVKD. J was trimmed by 6 bases and V by 0 bases; bases with no gene match: 1. The chain's CDR3 is CATSDLAGGEQYF. The CDR3 DNA reads TGTGCCACCAGTGATTTGGCAGGGGGCGAGCAGTACTTC.

This chain links TRBV30 with TRBJ1-5; D may be TRBD1 (6 bases). Germline CDR1 GTSNPN, CDR2 SVGIG (reference sequence). V was shortened by 5 bases and J by 5 bases, with 13 bases between the two germline ends. This CDR3 is built from 13 residues. The CDR3 nucleotides read TGTGCCTGGGCGGGGGCTGGGGATCAGCCCCAGCATTTT. Translated, it gives CAWAGAGDQPQHF.

The chain joins TRBV30 to TRBJ2-7; 12 bases line up with TRBD2. V was pared by 2 bases and J by 6 bases, with 11 bases of the junction left unmatched. Per germline, CDR1 GTSNPN and CDR2 SVGIG (reference sequence). The CDR3 totals 16 residues. The CDR3 coding sequence is TGTGCCTGGAGTTCAGGGCAAGGACTAGCGGGGCTCGAGCAGTACTTC. Amino acid sequence: CAWSSGQGLAGLEQYF.

The chain combines TRBV5-1 with TRBJ1-1; D possibly corresponds to TRBD1 (5 bases). Germline V gene sequence: CDR1 SGHRS, CDR2 YFSETQ. Trimming took off 1 base at V and 8 bases at J, with 9 bases between the two ends. CDR3 length equals 12 residues. CDR3 sequence: CASSLLQGEAFF. CDR3 in DNA: TGCGCCAGCAGCTTGCTTCAGGGCGAAGCTTTCTTT.

This chain uses TRBV25-1 with TRBJ1-6, with TRBD1 identical over 10 bases. The CDR3 loop spans 16 amino acids. From germline, CDR1 is MGHDK and CDR2 SYGVNS. Unmatched junction bases numbered 4, after V lost 1 base and J lost 7 bases. The CDR3 bases are TGTGCCAGCAGTGAATTAGGACAGGGGGGGAATTCACCCCTCCACTTT. Residues: CASSELGQGGNSPLHF.

The chain has TRBV5-1 and TRBJ2-3; the match to TRBD1 covers 8 bases. There are 15 residues in the CDR3. Germline V lookup: CDR1 SGHRS, CDR2 YFSETQ. J lost 5 bases, V lost 4 bases, and 9 bases had no gene match. CDR3 nucleotide sequence: TGCGCCAGCAGCCTGTCGCCAGGGGGCATAGATACGCAGTATTTT. Residues: CASSLSPGGIDTQYF.

The chain links TRBV6-5 to TRBJ1-5; no reliable D call. Germline CDR1 is MNHEY and CDR2 is SVGAGI. Deletions cut 7 bases from V and 9 bases from J, with 16 bases between. The CDR3 totals 13 residues. The CDR3, as DNA: TGTGCCAGCACCACCGGTGCCGCCGGGCCCCAGCATTTT. This gives the protein CASTTGAAGPQHF.

The rearrangement joins TRBV5-6 to TRBJ1-1, with D uncertain. This CDR3 contains 13 residues. In germline, CDR1 is SGHDT, CDR2 YYEEEE. V lost 2 bases and J 4 bases, leaving 9 bases between the germline ends. DNA of the CDR3: TGTGCCAGCAGCTTTAGGTTCGGCACTGAAGCTTTCTTT. Its protein product is CASSFRFGTEAFF.

The chain combines TRBV19 with TRBJ2-7, with D possibly matching TRBD2 (5 bases). This CDR3 is built from 13 residues. In germline, CDR1 is LNHDA, CDR2 SQIVND (reference sequence). Deletions cut 5 bases from V and 6 bases from J, with 14 bases between. The CDR3 protein is CASSLRIEGEQYF. The CDR3 DNA is TGTGCCAGTAGTCTTCGGATCGAGGGCGAGCAGTACTTC.

The V gene is TRBV12-5, the J gene TRBJ2-3; 9 nucleotides agree with TRBD2. The CDR3 extends over 12 amino acids. The germline V gene encodes CDR1 LGHNT and CDR2 FRNRAP. Here the CDR3 reads CVLAGETDTQYF. The CDR3 bases are TGTGTTTTAGCGGGAGAAACAGATACGCAGTATTTT.

This chain joins TRBV4-1 and TRBJ2-7; 14 bases are shared with TRBD2. The CDR3 is made up of 14 amino acids. V shed 3 bases and J 9 bases; nucleotides not matched to a gene: 4. CDR1 and CDR2 from the germline V gene are MGHRA and YSYEKL. CDR3 coding DNA: TGCGCCAGCAGCCAGGGACTAGCGGGAGCCATGCAGTACTTC. Protein sequence: CASSQGLAGAMQYF.

The genes are TRBV5-1 and TRBJ2-1, with TRBD2 matching over 10 bases. Germline V gene sequence: CDR1 SGHRS, CDR2 YFSETQ. V lost 2 bases and J lost 8; bases outside the gene matches: 7. The CDR3 length is 15 residues. The CDR3 spells CASSLAGGPMDEQFF. The CDR3, as DNA: TGCGCCAGCAGCTTAGCGGGAGGGCCCATGGATGAGCAGTTCTTC.

This clone was seen only once. The rearrangement uses TRBV29-1 and TRBJ2-5, with 8 bases that match TRBD1. J gave up 1 base and V 7 bases, and 2 bases lay outside the gene matches. Germline V lookup: CDR1 SQVTM, CDR2 ANQGSEA. The CDR3 totals 12 residues. CDR3 nucleotides: TGCAGCGGAGGGACAGGCCAAGAGACCCAGTACTTC. It codes for CSGGTGQETQYF.

The rearrangement links TRBV2 to TRBJ2-1; D might be TRBD1 (5 bases). The V end was cut by 3 bases, the J end by 8 bases, with 11 bases between. Germline V gene sequence: CDR1 SNHLY, CDR2 FYNNEI. The CDR3 covers 13 residues. The CDR3 spells CASSENLRDEQFF. In DNA form, the CDR3 reads TGTGCCAGCAGTGAGAATCTCAGGGATGAGCAGTTCTTC.

The rearrangement links TRBV27 to TRBJ2-7, with D unclear. The CDR3 runs 14 residues. The germline V gene encodes CDR1 MNHEY and CDR2 SMNVEV (reference sequence). V lost 5 bases to trimming and J lost 2 bases, with 13 bases between them. The CDR3 loop is CASSRTAGTYEQYF. The CDR3, as DNA: TGTGCCAGCAGTCGAACCGCTGGGACCTACGAGCAGTACTTC.

J is TRBJ2-7 and V is TRBV27, with 8 bases that match TRBD1. In germline, CDR1 is MNHEY, CDR2 SMNVEV (reference sequence). The CDR3 is 14 amino acids. Unmatched junction bases numbered 6, after V lost 6 bases and J lost 2 bases. CDR3 nucleotides: TGTGCCAGCAGAGGGGGGACAGGACCCTACGAGCAGTACTTC. As protein: CASRGGTGPYEQYF.

This chain connects TRBV6-2 or TRBV6-3 to TRBJ2-2; no firm D call. Germline CDR1 is MNHEY and CDR2 is SVGEGT. The CDR3 runs 14 residues. The V and J ends lost 6 bases and 0 bases respectively, with 8 bases between them. The CDR3 sequence: CASRPDTNTGELFF. CDR3 coding DNA: TGTGCCAGCAGACCTGACACGAACACCGGGGAGCTGTTTTTT.

The V gene is TRBV30, the J gene TRBJ1-1, with a weak D call TRBD1 (5 bases). The CDR3 contains 15 residues. V was pared by 2 bases and J by 0 bases, with 13 bases between. Per germline, CDR1 GTSNPN and CDR2 SVGIG (reference sequence). The CDR3 DNA reads TGTGCCTGGAGTCCCGGGGGGGTTCTGAACACTGAAGCTTTCTTT. This codes for CAWSPGGVLNTEAFF.

In its sample, this clone was seen a few times. The chain carries TRBV11-3 and TRBJ2-3, with 9 nucleotides matching TRBD2. CDR1 SGHNT and CDR2 YENEEA come from the germline V gene. The J segment lost 2 bases and the V segment lost 2 bases, leaving 11 bases of the junction unmatched. This CDR3 is built from 18 residues. In nucleotides, the CDR3 is TGTGCCAGCAGCTTATCCGTTGGAGCGGGGGGCCACACAGATACGCAGTATTTT. Protein sequence: CASSLSVGAGGHTDTQYF. The variable domain in full, completed from reference TRBV11-3 and TRBJ2-3, reads EAGVVQSPRYKIIEKKQPVAFWCNPISGHNTLYWYLQNLGQGPELLIRYENEEAVDDSQLPKDRFSAERLKGVDSTLKIQPAELGDSAVYLCASSLSVGAGGHTDTQYFGPGTRLTVL.